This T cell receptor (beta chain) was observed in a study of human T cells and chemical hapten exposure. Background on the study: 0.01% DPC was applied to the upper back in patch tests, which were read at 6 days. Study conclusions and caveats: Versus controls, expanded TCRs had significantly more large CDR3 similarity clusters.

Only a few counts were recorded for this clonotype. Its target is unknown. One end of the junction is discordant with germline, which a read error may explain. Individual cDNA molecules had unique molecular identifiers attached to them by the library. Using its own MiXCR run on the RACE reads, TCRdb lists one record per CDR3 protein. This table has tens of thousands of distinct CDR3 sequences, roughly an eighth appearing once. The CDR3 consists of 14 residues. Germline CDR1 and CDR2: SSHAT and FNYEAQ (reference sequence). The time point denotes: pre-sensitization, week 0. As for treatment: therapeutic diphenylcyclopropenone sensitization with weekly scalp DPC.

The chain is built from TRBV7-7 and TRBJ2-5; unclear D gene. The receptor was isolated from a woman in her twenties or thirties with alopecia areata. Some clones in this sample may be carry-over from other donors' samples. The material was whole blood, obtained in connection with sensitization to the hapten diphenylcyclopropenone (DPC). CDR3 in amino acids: CASSLDPIQETQYF. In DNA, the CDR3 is TGTGCTAGCAGCTTAGACCCGATCCAAGAGACCCAGTACTTC.